This T cell receptor beta chain came from a study of CD8 T cells in Susac syndrome. Study background: Active disease was present in more than 5 of the sequenced Susac syndrome patients, and remission in fewer than 10. Blood was drawn from Susac syndrome patients while they were therapy-naive, on corticosteroids, or on intravenous immunoglobulin alone. Notes on the study in general: The CD4+ T cell repertoires of Susac syndrome were found to show no clonal expansion.

The CDR3 is made up of 13 amino acids. Deletions cut 1 base from V and 5 bases from J, with 6 bases between. The germline gives CDR1 LNHNV, CDR2 YYDKDF (reference sequence). Comments on this clonotype: The antigen is not known.

It was with random hexamers that 0.5 to 1 ug RNA was reverse transcribed. TCRdb independently ran MiXCR on the immunoSEQ multiplex PCR reads; one entry per CDR3 protein. The sample lists roughly 160,000 distinct CDR3 sequences, 95% to 96% occurring once. In blood CD8+ and CD4+ T cells, TCR beta underwent sequencing. This chain uses TRBV15 with TRBJ1-5; tentatively, D is TRBD1 (5 bases). The source material was CD4+ T cells from PBMCs. This TCR derives from a human donor with Susac syndrome. CDR3 DNA: TGTGCCACCAGCAGAGGAGGGGATCAGCCCCAGCATTTT. Its protein is CATSRGGDQPQHF.